This TCR beta chain emerged from a study of cytomegalovirus exposure and HLA in healthy donors. General study findings and limits: In a later analysis, several top co-occurrence clusters appeared linked to parvovirus B19, influenza, CMV and Epstein-Barr virus. As was reported, the classifier diagnosed cytomegalovirus status with high specificity and sensitivity.

The study ran its PCR with 60 Vbeta and 13 Jbeta primers. Profiled with immunoSEQ multiplex PCR; TCRdb holds only in-frame clones, not every one. This table has about 90,000 clones, around 79% appearing once. About this clone itself: Its antigen remains unknown.

Although they were nominally healthy when sampled, donors likely had unrecorded immune exposures. Sequenced input: PBMCs. This sequence originates from a woman in her 40s in good health and CMV-seropositive.

The CDR3 DNA follows: TGTGCCAGCAGCCTCCAGGATCAGCCCCAGCATTTT. Protein product: CASSLQDQPQHF. V and J are TRBV28 and TRBJ1-5; D is unresolved. CDR1 and CDR2 (germline): MDHEN, SYDVKM. The germline V and J ends were trimmed by 6 bases and 5 bases, with 8 bases remaining between them. This CDR3 is built from 12 residues.